The clone carrying this T cell receptor beta chain appeared once. What it recognizes is unknown. The repertoire was sequenced with immunoSEQ multiplex PCR; TCRdb's copy has only in-frame clones and lacks some. The sample yields just over 35,000 clones, about four fifths seen once. Sorted naive or memory CD4+ cells met CEF peptides for 10 days. Trimming left V 5 bases short and J 0 bases short, with 25 bases between. The CDR3 runs to 19 residues. Germline loops: CDR1 GTSNPN, CDR2 SVGIG (reference sequence). This sample is part of a study of CD4 T cells in relation to SARS-CoV-2 and coronaviruses. The V call is TRBV30, the J call TRBJ2-2; D not resolved. Material for sequencing was naive CD4+ T cells from PBMCs, cultured in vitro. Subset here: naive CD4+ T cells isolated by negative enrichment. The sequence was collected from an adult with COVID-19. For the CDR3, the DNA is TGTGCCTGGCGAATCTTGAACACCATTTGGGGTTCGAACACCGGGGAGCTGTTTTTT. Translating gives CAWRILNTIWGSNTGELFF.